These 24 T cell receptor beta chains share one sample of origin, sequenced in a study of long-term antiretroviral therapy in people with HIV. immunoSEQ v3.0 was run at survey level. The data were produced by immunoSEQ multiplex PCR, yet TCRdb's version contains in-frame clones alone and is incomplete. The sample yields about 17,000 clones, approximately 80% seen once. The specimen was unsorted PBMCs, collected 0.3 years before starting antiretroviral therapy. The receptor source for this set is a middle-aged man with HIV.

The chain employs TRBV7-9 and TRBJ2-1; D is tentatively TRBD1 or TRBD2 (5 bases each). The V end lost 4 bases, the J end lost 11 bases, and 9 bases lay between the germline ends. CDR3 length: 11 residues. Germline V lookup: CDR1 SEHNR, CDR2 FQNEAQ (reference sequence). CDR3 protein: CASSWDAQQFF. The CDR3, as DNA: TGTGCCAGCAGCTGGGACGCTCAGCAGTTCTTC.

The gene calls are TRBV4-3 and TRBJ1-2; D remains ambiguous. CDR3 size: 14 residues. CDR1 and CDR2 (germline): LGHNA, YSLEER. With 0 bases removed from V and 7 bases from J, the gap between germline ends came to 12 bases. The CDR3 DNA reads TGCGCCAGCAGCCAAGATAGGACCTGGGCTGGCTACACCTTC. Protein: CASSQDRTWAGYTF.

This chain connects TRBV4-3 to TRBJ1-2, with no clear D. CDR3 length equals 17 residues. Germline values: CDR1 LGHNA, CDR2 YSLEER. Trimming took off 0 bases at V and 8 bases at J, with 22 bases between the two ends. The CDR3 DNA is TGCGCCAGCAGCCAAGACGGGTTGAGATCTATGGGCGGCGGCTACACCTTC. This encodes CASSQDGLRSMGGGYTF.

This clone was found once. CDR3 DNA sequence: TGCGCCAGCAGCTTGGTAGGGACCGGCGAGCAGTACTTC. Translated, it gives CASSLVGTGEQYF. The genes are TRBV5-1 and TRBJ2-7; perhaps D is TRBD1 or TRBD2 (5 bases each). CDR1 and CDR2 from the germline V gene are SGHRS and YFSETQ. The V gene lost 0 bases and the J gene lost 6 bases, with 10 bases spanning the gap. The CDR3 length is 13 residues. Together with reference TRBV5-1 and TRBJ2-7, the CDR3 gives the full variable domain: KAGVTQTPRYLIKTRGQQVTLSCSPISGHRSVSWYQQTPGQGLQFLFEYFSETQRNKGNFPGRFSGRQFSNSRSEMNVSTLELGDSALYLCASSLVGTGEQYFGPGTRLTVT.

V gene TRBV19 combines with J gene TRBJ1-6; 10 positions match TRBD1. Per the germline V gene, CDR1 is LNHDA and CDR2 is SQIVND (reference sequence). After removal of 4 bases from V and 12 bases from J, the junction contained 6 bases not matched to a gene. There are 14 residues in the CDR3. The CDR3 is CASSTGTGVLPLHF. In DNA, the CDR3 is TGTGCCAGTAGTACCGGGACAGGGGTTTTACCCCTCCACTTT. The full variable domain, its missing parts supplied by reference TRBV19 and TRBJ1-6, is DGGITQSPKYLFRKEGQNVTLSCEQNLNHDAMYWYRQDPGQGLRLIYYSQIVNDFQKGDIAEGYSVSREKKESFPLTVTSAQKNPTAFYLCASSTGTGVLPLHFGNGTRLTVT.

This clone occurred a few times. The DNA of the CDR3 is TGTGCCAGCAGGTTCGGCGGGCGGCAGTACTTC. This sequence encodes CASRFGGRQYF. V usage is TRBV7-2 and J usage is TRBJ2-7, with D possibly TRBD2 on 5 matching bases. The germline gives CDR1 SGHTA, CDR2 FQGNSA. Trimming left V 6 bases short and J 9 bases short, with 12 bases between. The CDR3 has 11 residues.

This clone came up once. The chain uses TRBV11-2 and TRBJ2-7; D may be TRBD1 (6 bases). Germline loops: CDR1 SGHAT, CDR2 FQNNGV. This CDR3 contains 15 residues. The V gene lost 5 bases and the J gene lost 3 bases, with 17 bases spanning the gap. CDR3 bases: TGTGCCAGCAGCCCGGCCCGGACAGCCATCTACGAGCAGTACTTC. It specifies CASSPARTAIYEQYF.

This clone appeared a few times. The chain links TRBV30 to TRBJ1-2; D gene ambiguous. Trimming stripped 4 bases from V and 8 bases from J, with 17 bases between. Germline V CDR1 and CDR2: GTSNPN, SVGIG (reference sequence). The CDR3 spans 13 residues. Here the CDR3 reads CAWNLYGRGGYTF. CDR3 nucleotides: TGTGCCTGGAACTTGTACGGGAGAGGGGGCTACACCTTC.

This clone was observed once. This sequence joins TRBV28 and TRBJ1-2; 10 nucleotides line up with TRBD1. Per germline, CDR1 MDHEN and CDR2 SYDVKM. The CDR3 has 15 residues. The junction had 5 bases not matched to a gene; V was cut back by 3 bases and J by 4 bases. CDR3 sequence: CASSLWTGGTYGYTF. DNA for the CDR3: TGTGCCAGCAGTTTGTGGACAGGGGGAACCTATGGCTACACCTTC.

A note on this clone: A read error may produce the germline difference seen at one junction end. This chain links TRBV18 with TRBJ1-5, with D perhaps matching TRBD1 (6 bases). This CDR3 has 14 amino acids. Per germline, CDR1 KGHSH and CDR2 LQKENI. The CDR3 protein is CASSPLRGGQTQHF. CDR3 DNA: TGTGCCAGCTCACCCCTACGAGGGGGTCAGACCCAGCATTTT. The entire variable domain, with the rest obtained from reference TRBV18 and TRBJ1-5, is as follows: NAGVMQNPRHLVRRRGQEARLRCSPMKGHSHVYWYRQLPEEGLKFMVYLQKENIIDESGMPKERFSAEFPKEGPSILRIQQVVRGDSAAYFCASSPLRGGQTQHFGDGTRLSIL.

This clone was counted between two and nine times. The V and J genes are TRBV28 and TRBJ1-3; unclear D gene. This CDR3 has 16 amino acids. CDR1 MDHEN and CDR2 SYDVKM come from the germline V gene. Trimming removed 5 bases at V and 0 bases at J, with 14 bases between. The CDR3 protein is CASSPPPGLSGNTIYF. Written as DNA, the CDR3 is TGTGCCAGCAGTCCACCCCCTGGGCTCTCTGGAAACACCATATATTTT.

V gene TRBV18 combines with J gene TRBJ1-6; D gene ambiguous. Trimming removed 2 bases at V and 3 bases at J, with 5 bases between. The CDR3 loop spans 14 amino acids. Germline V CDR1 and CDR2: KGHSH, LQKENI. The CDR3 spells CASSPSSYNSPLHF. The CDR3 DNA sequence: TGTGCCAGCTCACCATCCAGCTATAATTCACCCCTCCACTTT.

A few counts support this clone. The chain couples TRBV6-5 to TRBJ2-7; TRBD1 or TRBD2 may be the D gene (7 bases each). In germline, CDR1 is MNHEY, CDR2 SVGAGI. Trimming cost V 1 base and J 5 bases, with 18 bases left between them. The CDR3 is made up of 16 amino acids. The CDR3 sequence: CASSYFYRGSGNEQYF. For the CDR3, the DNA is TGTGCCAGCAGTTACTTCTACAGGGGAAGCGGGAACGAGCAGTACTTC.

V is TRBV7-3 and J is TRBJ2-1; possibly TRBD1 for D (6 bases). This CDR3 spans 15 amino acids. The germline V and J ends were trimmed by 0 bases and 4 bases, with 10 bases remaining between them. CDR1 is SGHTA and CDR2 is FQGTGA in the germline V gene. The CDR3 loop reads CASSLTTGDYNEQFF. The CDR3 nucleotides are TGTGCCAGCAGCTTAACGACAGGAGATTACAATGAGCAGTTCTTC.

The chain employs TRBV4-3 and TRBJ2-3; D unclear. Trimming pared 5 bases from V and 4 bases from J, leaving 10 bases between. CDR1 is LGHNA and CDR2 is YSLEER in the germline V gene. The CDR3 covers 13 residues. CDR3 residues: CASSAHPADTQYF. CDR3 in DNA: TGCGCCAGCAGCGCACATCCGGCAGATACGCAGTATTTT.

This CDR3 is CAISEDRETEKLFF. CDR3 coding DNA: TGTGCCATCAGTGAGGACAGGGAAACTGAAAAACTGTTTTTT. This chain connects TRBV10-3 to TRBJ1-4, with 7 bases lining up with TRBD1. There are 14 residues in the CDR3. Germline V gene lookup returns CDR1 ENHRY and CDR2 SYGVKD. Unmatched junction bases numbered 4, after V lost 2 bases and J lost 7 bases.

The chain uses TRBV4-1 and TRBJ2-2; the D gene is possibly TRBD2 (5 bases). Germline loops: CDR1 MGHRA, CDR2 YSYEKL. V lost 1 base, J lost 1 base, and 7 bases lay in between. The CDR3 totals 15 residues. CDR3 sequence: CASSQVAGNTGELFF. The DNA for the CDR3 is TGCGCCAGCAGCCAAGTTGCGGGGAACACCGGGGAGCTGTTTTTT.

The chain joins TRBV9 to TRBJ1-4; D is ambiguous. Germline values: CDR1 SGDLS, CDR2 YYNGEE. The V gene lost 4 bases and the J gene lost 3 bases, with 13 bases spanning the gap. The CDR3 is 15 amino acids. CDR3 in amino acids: CASSSNGAPNEKLFF. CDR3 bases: TGTGCCAGCAGCTCCAATGGAGCCCCTAATGAAAAACTGTTTTTT.

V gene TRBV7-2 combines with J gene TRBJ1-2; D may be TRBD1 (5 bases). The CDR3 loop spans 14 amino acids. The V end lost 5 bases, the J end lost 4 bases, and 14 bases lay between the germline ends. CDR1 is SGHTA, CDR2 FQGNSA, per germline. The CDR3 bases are TGTGCCAGCAGCCTCCTAGGGGAGATCTATGGCTACACCTTC. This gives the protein CASSLLGEIYGYTF.

The CDR3 DNA reads as TGTGCCTGGAGTGTAAGCTACGAGCAGTACTTC. Encoded protein: CAWSVSYEQYF. The V and J genes are TRBV30 and TRBJ2-7; D is uncertain. With 0 bases removed from V and 3 bases from J, the gap between germline ends came to 3 bases. The CDR3 loop spans 11 amino acids. The germline V gene encodes CDR1 GTSNPN and CDR2 SVGIG (reference sequence).

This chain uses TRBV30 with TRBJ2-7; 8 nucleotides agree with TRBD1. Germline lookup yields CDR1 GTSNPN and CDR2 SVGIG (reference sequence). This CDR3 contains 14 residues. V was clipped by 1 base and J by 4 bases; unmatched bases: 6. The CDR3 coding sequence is TGTGCCTGGAGTGAAACCGGGACAGGTTACGAGCAGTACTTC. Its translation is CAWSETGTGYEQYF.

CDR3 in DNA: TGTGCCAGTAGTCCGCGGGACAGTCTGACGGGAAATGAGCAGTTCTTC. This sequence encodes CASSPRDSLTGNEQFF. This chain links TRBV19 with TRBJ2-1, with D tentatively TRBD1 (7 bases). V was trimmed by 5 bases and J by 7 bases, leaving 21 bases between them. CDR3 size: 16 residues. Germline V CDR1 and CDR2: LNHDA, SQIVND (reference sequence).

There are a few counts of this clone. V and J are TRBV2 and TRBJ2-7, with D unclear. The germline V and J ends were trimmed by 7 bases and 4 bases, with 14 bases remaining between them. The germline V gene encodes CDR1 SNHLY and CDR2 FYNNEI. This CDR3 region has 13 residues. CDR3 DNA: TGTGCCAGCAACGCGGTTCCGAGGTACGAGCAGTACTTC. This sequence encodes CASNAVPRYEQYF.

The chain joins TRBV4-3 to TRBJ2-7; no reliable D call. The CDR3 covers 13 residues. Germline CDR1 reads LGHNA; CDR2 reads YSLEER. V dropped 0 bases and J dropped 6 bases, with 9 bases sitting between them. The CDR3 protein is CASSQDRVSEQYF. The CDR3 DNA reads TGCGCCAGCAGCCAAGATAGGGTCTCCGAGCAGTACTTC.